The sequence of this T cell receptor (beta chain) was determined in a study of early T cells in non-severe SARS-CoV-2 infection. Across the study: Sequencing input comprised bulk RNA from unsorted whole blood; chain pairing was not available. General study results and limits: There was a bias toward anti-spike CD8 responses in VDJdb matching, which missed private and CD4 specificities.

The V end was cut by 6 bases, the J end by 4 bases, with 14 bases between. This CDR3 spans 14 amino acids. In the library, individual cDNA molecules carried attached unique molecular identifiers. TCRdb re-analysed the 5' RACE reads in MiXCR, keeping a single row per CDR3 protein. The data hold about 25,000 distinct CDR3 sequences, with 4.5% to 7% observed a single time. This clonotype was found many times. Its antigen is currently unknown. Specimen: whole blood. This receptor was obtained from an adult who was a healthcare worker with PCR-confirmed SARS-CoV-2 infection or an uninfected control (not recorded which). This rearrangement joins TRBV5-3 to TRBJ2-1, with D possibly matching TRBD1 (6 bases). TRBV5-3 is identified as an open reading frame with a role that is uncertain. CDR3 in amino acids: CARTADRPYNEQFF. The CDR3 bases are TGTGCCAGAACTGCGGACAGACCTTACAATGAGCAGTTCTTC.